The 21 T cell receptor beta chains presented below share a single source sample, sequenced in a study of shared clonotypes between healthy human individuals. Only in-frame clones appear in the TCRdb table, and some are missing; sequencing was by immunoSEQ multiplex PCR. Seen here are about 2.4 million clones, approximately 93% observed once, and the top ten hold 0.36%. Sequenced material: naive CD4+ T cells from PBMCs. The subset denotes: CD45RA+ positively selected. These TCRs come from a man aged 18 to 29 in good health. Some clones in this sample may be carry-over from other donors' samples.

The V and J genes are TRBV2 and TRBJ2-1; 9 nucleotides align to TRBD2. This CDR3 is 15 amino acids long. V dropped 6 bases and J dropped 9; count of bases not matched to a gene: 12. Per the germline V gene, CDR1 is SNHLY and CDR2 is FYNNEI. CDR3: CASRAPGLARGEQFF. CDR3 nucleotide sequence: TGTGCCAGCAGGGCCCCTGGACTAGCGAGAGGTGAGCAGTTCTTC.

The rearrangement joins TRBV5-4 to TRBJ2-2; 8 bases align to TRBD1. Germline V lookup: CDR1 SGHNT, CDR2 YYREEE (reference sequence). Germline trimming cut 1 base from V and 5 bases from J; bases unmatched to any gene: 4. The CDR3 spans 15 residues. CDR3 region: CASSLRTGSTGELFF. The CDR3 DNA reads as TGTGCCAGCAGCTTGCGGACAGGGTCAACCGGGGAGCTGTTTTTT.

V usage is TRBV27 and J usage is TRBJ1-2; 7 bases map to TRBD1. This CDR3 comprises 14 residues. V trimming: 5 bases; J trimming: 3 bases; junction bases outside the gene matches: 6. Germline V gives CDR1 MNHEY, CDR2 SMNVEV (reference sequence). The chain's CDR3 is CASSRGDRDYGYTF. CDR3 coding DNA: TGTGCCAGCAGTAGGGGTGACAGGGACTATGGCTACACCTTC.

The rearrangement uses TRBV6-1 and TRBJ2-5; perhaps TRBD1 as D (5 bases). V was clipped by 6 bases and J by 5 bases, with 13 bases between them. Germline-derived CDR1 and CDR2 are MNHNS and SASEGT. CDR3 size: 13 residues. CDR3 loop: CASSPQGMETQYF. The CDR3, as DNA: TGTGCCAGCAGCCCCCAGGGTATGGAGACCCAGTACTTC.

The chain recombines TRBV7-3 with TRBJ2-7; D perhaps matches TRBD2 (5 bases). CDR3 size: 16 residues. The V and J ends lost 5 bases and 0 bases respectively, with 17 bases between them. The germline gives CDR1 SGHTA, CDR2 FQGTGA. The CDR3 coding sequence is TGTGCCAGCAGCCCCTACGCGACGGGATCCTCCTACGAGCAGTACTTC. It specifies CASSPYATGSSYEQYF.

In DNA form, the CDR3 reads TGTGCCAGCAGGGCGACAGGGATGAACACTGAAGCTTTCTTT. Translated, it gives CASRATGMNTEAFF. J is TRBJ1-1 and V is TRBV25-1, with 7 bases fitting TRBD1. The CDR3 runs to 14 residues. Per the germline V gene, CDR1 is MGHDK and CDR2 is SYGVNS. The junction had 4 bases not matched to a gene; V was cut back by 6 bases and J by 0 bases. The entire variable domain, with the rest obtained from reference TRBV25-1 and TRBJ1-1, is as follows: EADIYQTPRYLVIGTGKKITLECSQTMGHDKMYWYQQDPGMELHLIHYSYGVNSTEKGDLSSESTVSRIRTEHFPLTLESARPSHTSQYLCASRATGMNTEAFFGQGTRLTVV.

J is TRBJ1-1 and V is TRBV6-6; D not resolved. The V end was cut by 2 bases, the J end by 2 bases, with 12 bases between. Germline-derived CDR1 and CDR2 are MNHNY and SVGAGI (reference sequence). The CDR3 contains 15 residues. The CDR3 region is CASSYRARLNTEAFF. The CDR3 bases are TGTGCCAGCAGTTACCGAGCCCGCCTTAACACTGAAGCTTTCTTT.

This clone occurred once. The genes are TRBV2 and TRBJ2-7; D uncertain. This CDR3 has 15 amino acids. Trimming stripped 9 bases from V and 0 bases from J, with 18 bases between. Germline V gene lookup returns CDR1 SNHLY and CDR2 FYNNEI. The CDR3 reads CASTFRWAFSYEQYF. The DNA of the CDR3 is TGTGCCAGTACGTTCCGATGGGCCTTCTCCTACGAGCAGTACTTC. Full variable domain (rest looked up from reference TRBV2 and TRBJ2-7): EPEVTQTPSHQVTQMGQEVILRCVPISNHLYFYWYRQILGQKVEFLVSFYNNEISEKSEIFDDQFSVERPDGSNFTLKIRSTKLEDSAMYFCASTFRWAFSYEQYFGPGTRLTVT.

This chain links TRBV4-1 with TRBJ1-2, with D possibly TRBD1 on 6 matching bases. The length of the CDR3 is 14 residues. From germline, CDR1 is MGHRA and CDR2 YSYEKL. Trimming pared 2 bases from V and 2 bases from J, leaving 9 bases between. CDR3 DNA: TGCGCCAGCAGCCAACCTGACAGGAACTATGGCTACACCTTC. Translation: CASSQPDRNYGYTF.

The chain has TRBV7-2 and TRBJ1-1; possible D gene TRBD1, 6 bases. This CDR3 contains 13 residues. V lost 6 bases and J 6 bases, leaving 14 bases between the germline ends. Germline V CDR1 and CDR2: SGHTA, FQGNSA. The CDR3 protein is CASSRDTQAEAFF. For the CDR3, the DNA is TGTGCCAGCAGTAGGGACACCCAGGCTGAAGCTTTCTTT.

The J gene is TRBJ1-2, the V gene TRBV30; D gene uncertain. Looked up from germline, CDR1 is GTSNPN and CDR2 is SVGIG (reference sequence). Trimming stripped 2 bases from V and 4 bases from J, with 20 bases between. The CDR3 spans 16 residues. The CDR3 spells CAWSPLGFVLSYGYTF. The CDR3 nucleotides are TGTGCCTGGAGTCCTCTTGGATTTGTTCTTAGCTATGGCTACACCTTC.

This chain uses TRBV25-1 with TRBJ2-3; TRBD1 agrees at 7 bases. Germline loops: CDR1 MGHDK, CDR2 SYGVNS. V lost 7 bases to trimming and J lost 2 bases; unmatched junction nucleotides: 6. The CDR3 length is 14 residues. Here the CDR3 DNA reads TGTGCCAGCATGGGGGACAGCTACACAGATACGCAGTATTTT. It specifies CASMGDSYTDTQYF.

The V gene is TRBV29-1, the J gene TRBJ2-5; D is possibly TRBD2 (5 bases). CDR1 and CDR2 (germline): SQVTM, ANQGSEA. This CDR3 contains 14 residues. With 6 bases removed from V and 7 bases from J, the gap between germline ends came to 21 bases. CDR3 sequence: CSVERLLVAGTQYF. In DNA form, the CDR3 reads TGCAGCGTGGAGCGACTGCTAGTTGCGGGGACCCAGTACTTC.

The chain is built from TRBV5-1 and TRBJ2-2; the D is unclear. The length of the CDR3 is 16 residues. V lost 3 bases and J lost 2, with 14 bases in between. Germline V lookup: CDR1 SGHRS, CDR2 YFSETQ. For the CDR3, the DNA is TGCGCCAGCAGCTCCTCGACAATTCCTAACACCGGGGAGCTGTTTTTT. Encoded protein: CASSSSTIPNTGELFF.

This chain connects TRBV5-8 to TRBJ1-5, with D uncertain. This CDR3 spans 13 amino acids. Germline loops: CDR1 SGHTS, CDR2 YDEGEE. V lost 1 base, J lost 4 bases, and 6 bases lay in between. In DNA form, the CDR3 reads TGTGCCAGCAGCTTGAGGGAAAATCAGCCCCAGCATTTT. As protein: CASSLRENQPQHF.

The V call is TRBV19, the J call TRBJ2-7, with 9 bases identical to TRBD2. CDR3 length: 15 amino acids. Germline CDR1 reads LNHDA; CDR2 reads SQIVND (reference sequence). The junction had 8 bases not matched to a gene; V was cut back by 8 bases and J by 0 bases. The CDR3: CASSWAGGISYEQYF. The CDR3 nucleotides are TGTGCCAGTTCTTGGGCGGGAGGGATCTCCTACGAGCAGTACTTC.

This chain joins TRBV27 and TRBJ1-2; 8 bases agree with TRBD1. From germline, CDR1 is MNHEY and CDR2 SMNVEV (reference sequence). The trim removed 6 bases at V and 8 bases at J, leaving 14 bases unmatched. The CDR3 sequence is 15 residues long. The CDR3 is CASRPIGQGPGGYTF. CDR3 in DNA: TGTGCCAGCAGGCCAATCGGACAGGGCCCGGGGGGCTACACCTTC.

The CDR3 DNA follows: TGTGCCAGCCAGGTCGGGGGCAGCTCCTACGAGCAGTACTTC. Residues: CASQVGGSSYEQYF. The V and J genes are TRBV28 and TRBJ2-7; D is tentatively TRBD1 or TRBD2 (6 bases each). The CDR3 consists of 14 residues. Germline V gene lookup returns CDR1 MDHEN and CDR2 SYDVKM. V shed 8 bases and J shed 0 bases, with 14 bases lying between them.

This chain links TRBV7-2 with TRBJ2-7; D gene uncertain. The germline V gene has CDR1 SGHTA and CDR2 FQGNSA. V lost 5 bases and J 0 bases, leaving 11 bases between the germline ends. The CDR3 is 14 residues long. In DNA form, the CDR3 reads TGTGCCAGCAGCCAGGACCAGAGCTCCTACGAGCAGTACTTC. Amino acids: CASSQDQSSYEQYF.

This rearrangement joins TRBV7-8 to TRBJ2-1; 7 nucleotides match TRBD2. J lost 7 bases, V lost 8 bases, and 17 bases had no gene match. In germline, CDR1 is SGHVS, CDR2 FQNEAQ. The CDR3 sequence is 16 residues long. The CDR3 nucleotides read TGTGCCAGCTCCTTCCGAGGGAGGGCCCGAGGTAATGAGCAGTTCTTC. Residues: CASSFRGRARGNEQFF.

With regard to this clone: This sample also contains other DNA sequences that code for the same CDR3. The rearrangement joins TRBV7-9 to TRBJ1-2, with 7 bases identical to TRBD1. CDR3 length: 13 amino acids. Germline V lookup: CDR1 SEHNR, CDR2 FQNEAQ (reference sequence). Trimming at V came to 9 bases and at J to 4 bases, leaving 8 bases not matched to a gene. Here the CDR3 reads CASSPGQPYGYTF. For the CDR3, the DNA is TGTGCCAGTAGCCCGGGACAGCCCTATGGCTACACCTTC.